This T cell receptor (beta chain) was retrieved from a study of blood T cells in healthy people across ages. Primers used in a second PCR of about 6 to 11 cycles were a sample-barcoded 5' primer and a J-beta primer mix. From the 5' RACE reads, TCRdb called clonotypes with MiXCR, one entry per CDR3 protein. The repertoire has 900,000 to 950,000 distinct CDR3 sequences, 29% of them found once; the top ten carry about 9.4%. This clonotype was counted at least ten times. The CDR3 loop spans 13 amino acids. Germline-derived CDR1 and CDR2 are MNHEY and SVGAGI. V gave up 5 bases and J gave up 1 base, with 6 bases separating them. This same sample was also taken into another study, of T cells of mothers and their children.

The sequence was obtained from a woman aged 40 to 55 in good health. The specimen was blood. The chain recombines TRBV6-5 with TRBJ2-4; the D is unclear. The CDR3 reads CASSRAAKNIQYF. Written as DNA, the CDR3 is TGTGCCAGCAGTCGAGCGGCCAAAAACATTCAGTACTTC.